The present TCR beta chain was sequenced within a study of OX40 agonist ivuxolimab in advanced cancers. About the study: The drug used for patients, ivuxolimab, was an agonistic anti-OX40 (CD134) antibody. Enrolled patients in dose escalation had cancers that were hepatocellular carcinoma, melanoma, renal cell or head and neck cancer.

Libraries were prepared by immunoSEQ multiplex PCR; TCRdb keeps only in-frame clonotypes and omits some of them. Of tens of thousands of clones in the sample, roughly 85% were seen once. The CDR3 covers 15 residues. The germline V gene has CDR1 SGHTA and CDR2 FQGTGA. V was shortened by 3 bases and J by 1 base, with 10 bases between the two germline ends. The genes are TRBV7-3 and TRBJ2-1, with D possibly being TRBD1 (6 bases). The material sequenced was CD4+ or CD8+ T cells sorted from blood, taken in a trial of the OX40 agonist ivuxolimab. This clonotype was sampled from an adult with an advanced solid tumor such as melanoma, head and neck, liver or kidney cancer. In nucleotides, the CDR3 is TGTGCCAGCAGCTTGCAGGGGAGTTCCTACAATGAGCAGTTCTTC. It yields the protein CASSLQGSSYNEQFF.